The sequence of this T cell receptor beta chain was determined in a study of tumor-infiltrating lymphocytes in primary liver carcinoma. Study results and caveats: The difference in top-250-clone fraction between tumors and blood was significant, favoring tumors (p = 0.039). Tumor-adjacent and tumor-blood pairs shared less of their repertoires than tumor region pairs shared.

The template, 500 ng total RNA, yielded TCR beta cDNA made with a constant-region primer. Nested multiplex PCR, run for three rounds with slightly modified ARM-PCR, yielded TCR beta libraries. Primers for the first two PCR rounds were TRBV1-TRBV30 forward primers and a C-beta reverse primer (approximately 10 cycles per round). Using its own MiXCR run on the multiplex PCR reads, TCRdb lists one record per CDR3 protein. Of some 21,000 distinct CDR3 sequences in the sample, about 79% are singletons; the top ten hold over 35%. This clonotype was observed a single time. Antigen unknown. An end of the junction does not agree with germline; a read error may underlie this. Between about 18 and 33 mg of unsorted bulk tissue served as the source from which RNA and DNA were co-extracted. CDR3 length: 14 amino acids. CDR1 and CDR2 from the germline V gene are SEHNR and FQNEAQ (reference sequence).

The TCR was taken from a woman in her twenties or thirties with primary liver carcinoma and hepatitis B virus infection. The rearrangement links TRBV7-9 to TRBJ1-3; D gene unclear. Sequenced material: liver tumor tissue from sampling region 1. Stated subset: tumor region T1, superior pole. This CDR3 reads CTSRPSRTEDTIYF. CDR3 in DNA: TGTACCAGCAGACCCAGCCGGACCGAGGACACCATATATTTT. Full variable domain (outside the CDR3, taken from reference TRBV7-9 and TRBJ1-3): DTGVSQNPRHKITKRGQNVTFRCDPISEHNRLYWYRQTLGQGPEFLTYFQNEAQLEKSRLLSDRFSAERPKGSFSTLEIQRTEQGDSAMYLCTSRPSRTEDTIYFGEGSWLTVV.